A selection of T cell receptor beta chains follows, all from one sample in a study of blood T cell repertoires in COVID-19. TCRdb keeps only in-frame clones here, not all; method: immunoSEQ multiplex PCR. The table shows under 500,000 clones, with 75% to 90% occurring only once. Sequenced: peripheral blood. Source of these receptors: a woman in her twenties or thirties with acute or convalescent COVID-19. Both conserved end residues are trimmed from each CDR3. Each record gives: CDR3 length, J gene, V gene, CDR3 protein.

len: 14
j_gene: TRBJ1-2
v_gene: TRBV25-1
CDR3aa: ASSEPGAGESYGYT

len: 9
j_gene: TRBJ2-2
v_gene: TRBV2
CDR3aa: ASSERGELF

len: 11
j_gene: TRBJ2-7
v_gene: TRBV4-1
CDR3aa: ASSHSFTGEQY

len: 14
j_gene: TRBJ1-2
v_gene: TRBV6-1
CDR3aa: ASSESPGQGGYGYT

len: 12
j_gene: TRBJ1-3
v_gene: TRBV11-1
CDR3aa: ASSMVGDAHTIY

len: 12
j_gene: TRBJ2-3
v_gene: TRBV19
CDR3aa: ASSSRGVPDTQY

len: 14
j_gene: TRBJ2-5
v_gene: TRBV14
CDR3aa: ASSPKAGFYQETQY

len: 12
j_gene: TRBJ2-7
v_gene: TRBV27
CDR3aa: ASSFKGAGYEQY

len: 14
j_gene: TRBJ2-7
v_gene: TRBV10-3
CDR3aa: AITPQDRGVTYEQY

len: 14
j_gene: TRBJ2-2
v_gene: TRBV24-1
CDR3aa: ATSDPTGTNTGELF

len: 14
j_gene: TRBJ2-7
v_gene: TRBV3-1/TRBV3-2
CDR3aa: ASSQEFGLAEYEQY

len: 11
j_gene: TRBJ1-1
v_gene: TRBV6-5
CDR3aa: ASSYSLGGEAF

len: 13
j_gene: TRBJ2-3
v_gene: TRBV5-4
CDR3aa: ASSLRPRGTDTQY

len: 13
j_gene: TRBJ1-4
v_gene: TRBV2
CDR3aa: ASSVLGGAGEKLF

len: 14
j_gene: TRBJ2-3
v_gene: TRBV7-8
CDR3aa: ASSPRYRETGDTQY